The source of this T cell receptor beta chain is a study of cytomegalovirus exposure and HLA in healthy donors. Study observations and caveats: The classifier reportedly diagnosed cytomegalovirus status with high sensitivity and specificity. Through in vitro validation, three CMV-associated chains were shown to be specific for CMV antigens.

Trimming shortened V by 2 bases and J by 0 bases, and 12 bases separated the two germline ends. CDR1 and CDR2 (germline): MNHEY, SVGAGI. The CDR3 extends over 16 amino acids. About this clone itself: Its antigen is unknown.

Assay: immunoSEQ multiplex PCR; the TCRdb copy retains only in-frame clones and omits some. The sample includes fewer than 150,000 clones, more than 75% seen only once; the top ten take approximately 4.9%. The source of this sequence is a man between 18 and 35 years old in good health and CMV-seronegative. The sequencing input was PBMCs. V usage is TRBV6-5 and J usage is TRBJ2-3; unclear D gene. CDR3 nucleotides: TGTGCCAGCAGTTACGGGCGCAGAACTAGCACAGATACGCAGTATTTT. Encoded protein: CASSYGRRTSTDTQYF.